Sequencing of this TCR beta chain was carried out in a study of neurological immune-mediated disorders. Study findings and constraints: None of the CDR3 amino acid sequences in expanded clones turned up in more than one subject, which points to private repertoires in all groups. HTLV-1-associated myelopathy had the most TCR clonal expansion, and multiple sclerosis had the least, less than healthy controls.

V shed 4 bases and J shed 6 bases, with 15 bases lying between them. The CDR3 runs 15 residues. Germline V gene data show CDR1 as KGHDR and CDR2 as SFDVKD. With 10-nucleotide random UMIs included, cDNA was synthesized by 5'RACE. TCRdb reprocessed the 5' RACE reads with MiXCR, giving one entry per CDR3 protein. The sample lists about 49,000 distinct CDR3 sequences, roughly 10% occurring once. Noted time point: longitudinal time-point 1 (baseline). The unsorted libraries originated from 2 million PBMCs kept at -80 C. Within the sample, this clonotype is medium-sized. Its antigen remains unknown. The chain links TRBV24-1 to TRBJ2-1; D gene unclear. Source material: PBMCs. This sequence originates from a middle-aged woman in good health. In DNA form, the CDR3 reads TGTGCCACCAGTGACCCCCGCGATACTGGCAATGAGCAGTTCTTC. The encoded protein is CATSDPRDTGNEQFF.